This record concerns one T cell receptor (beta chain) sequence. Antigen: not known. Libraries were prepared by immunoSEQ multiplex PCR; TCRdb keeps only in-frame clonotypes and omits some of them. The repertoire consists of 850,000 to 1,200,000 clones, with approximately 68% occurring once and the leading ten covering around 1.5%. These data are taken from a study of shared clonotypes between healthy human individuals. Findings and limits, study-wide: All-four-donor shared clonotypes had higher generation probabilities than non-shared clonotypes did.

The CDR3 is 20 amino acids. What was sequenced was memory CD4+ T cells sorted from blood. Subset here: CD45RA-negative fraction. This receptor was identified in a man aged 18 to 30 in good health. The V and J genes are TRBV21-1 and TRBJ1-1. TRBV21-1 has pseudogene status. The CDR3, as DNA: TGTGCCAGCAGCAAAGAGAGGGGTTTCTCGACCCACAGATTGAACACTGAAGCTTTCTTT. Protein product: CASSKERGFSTHRLNTEAFF.